Below are 18 T cell receptor beta chains sequenced from a single sample in a study of T cell repertoires in cytomegalovirus infection. One entry per CDR3 protein results from TCRdb running MiXCR on the reads. The table has around 43,000 distinct CDR3 sequences, approximately 22% seen once. The antigens for these receptors are not known. The source material was PBMCs, sequenced either directly or after in vitro stimulation (not recorded which). The receptors come from a human donor in good health (CMV status not recorded). Some clones in this sample may be carry-over from other donors' samples.

This clonotype was counted once. No conserved phenylalanine or tryptophan is present at the end of the CDR3, so a read error is the likely explanation. This chain joins TRBV24-1 and TRBJ2-1; tentatively, D is TRBD1 (6 bases). Trimming took off 7 bases at V and 2 bases at J, with 11 bases between the two ends. Per the germline V gene, CDR1 is KGHDR and CDR2 is SFDVKD. The CDR3 has 14 amino acids. Written as DNA, the CDR3 is TGTGCCACCAGGGGGGCGGGCCCCTACAATGAGCAGTTCTTA. Translated: CATRGAGPYNEQFL.

In regard to this clonotype: The junction departs from germline at one end; a sequencing error may be responsible. V usage is TRBV5-3 and J usage is TRBJ1-5; D is possibly TRBD1 (6 bases). TRBV5-3 is treated as an ORF (open reading frame) with a function not yet certain. The CDR3 has 14 amino acids. The CDR3 loop reads CASSLLGAPSSQHF. The CDR3 nucleotides read TGTGCCAGCAGCTTGTTGGGGGCTCCCTCTTCCCAGCATTTT.

V gene TRBV24-1 combines with J gene TRBJ2-3; possibly TRBD2 for D (5 bases). The CDR3 length is 15 residues. Germline-derived CDR1 and CDR2 are KGHDR and SFDVKD. The V gene lost 2 bases and the J gene lost 0 bases, with 8 bases spanning the gap. CDR3 loop: CATSDSGESTDTQYF. The CDR3 DNA sequence: TGTGCCACCAGTGATTCCGGGGAGAGCACAGATACGCAGTATTTT.

The CDR3 DNA follows: TGTGCCAGTACGAAGGGACAGAGACATGAAAAACTGTTTTTT. Translation: CASTKGQRHEKLFF. This chain links TRBV19 with TRBJ1-4; 7 bases agree with TRBD1. V shed 7 bases and J 6 bases; nucleotides not matched to a gene: 8. Germline V gene data show CDR1 as LNHDA and CDR2 as SQIVND (reference sequence). There are 14 residues in the CDR3.

This clonotype was recorded at least ten times. The chain uses TRBV19 and TRBJ2-7; possibly TRBD1 for D (6 bases). The germline CDR1 and CDR2 sequences are LNHDA and SQIVND (reference sequence). V lost 0 bases and J 2 bases, leaving 11 bases between the germline ends. The CDR3 has 15 amino acids. The chain's CDR3 is CASSIEDSATYEQYF. CDR3 bases: TGTGCCAGTAGTATAGAGGACAGCGCGACCTACGAGCAGTACTTC.

This chain connects TRBV24-1 to TRBJ2-5; 11 bases agree with TRBD1. The CDR3 loop spans 16 amino acids. Per the germline V gene, CDR1 is KGHDR and CDR2 is SFDVKD. Trimming at V came to 3 bases and at J to 3 bases, leaving 5 bases not matched to a gene. Here the CDR3 DNA reads TGTGCCACCAGTGATCCAGGACAGGGGGCTGAAGAGACCCAGTACTTC. Its translation is CATSDPGQGAEETQYF.

J is TRBJ1-2 and V is TRBV6-5; 7 positions match TRBD1. The length of the CDR3 is 15 residues. Germline V gene lookup returns CDR1 MNHEY and CDR2 SVGAGI. V lost 2 bases, J lost 0 bases, and 3 bases stayed unmatched. The chain's CDR3 is CASSYQGGTNYGYTF. CDR3 coding DNA: TGTGCCAGCAGTTACCAGGGGGGCACTAACTATGGCTACACCTTC.

Ten or more counts support this clonotype. V is TRBV10-3 and J is TRBJ1-6, with TRBD1 matching over 11 bases. The germline gives CDR1 ENHRY, CDR2 SYGVKD. CDR3 length equals 13 residues. V shed 8 bases, J shed 10 bases, and the junction held 4 bases outside the gene matches. This CDR3 is CAIGDRGRSPLHF. The CDR3 DNA follows: TGTGCCATCGGGGACAGGGGGAGGTCACCCCTCCACTTT.

The table lists this clonotype with a few counts. The V gene is TRBV7-9, the J gene TRBJ2-3; 12 bases align to TRBD2. This CDR3 contains 17 residues. Trimming removed 4 bases from V and 1 base from J; junction bases left unmatched: 6. Germline values: CDR1 SEHNR, CDR2 FQNEAQ (reference sequence). The CDR3 DNA follows: TGTGCCAGCAGCTCCCTAGCGGGGGGGCGGGGCACAGATACGCAGTATTTT. This codes for CASSSLAGGRGTDTQYF.

A word on this clonotype: A clone one base away is much larger, so this may be a read error. This sequence joins TRBV12-3 or TRBV12-4 and TRBJ2-3; TRBD2 agrees at 10 bases. The CDR3 length is 18 residues. V lost 2 bases, J lost 3 bases, and 11 bases stayed unmatched. CDR3 coding DNA: TGTGCCAGCAGTTTAACCAGCGGGGGGGGTCCTAGAACAGATACGCAGTATTTT. Residues: CASSLTSGGGPRTDTQYF.

The genes are TRBV4-1 and TRBJ2-7; perhaps TRBD2 as D (5 bases). V was trimmed by 0 bases and J by 4 bases, leaving 13 bases between them. CDR3 length: 15 amino acids. CDR1 is MGHRA and CDR2 is YSYEKL in the germline V gene. CDR3 protein: CASSQDEGRAYEQYF. CDR3 bases: TGCGCCAGCAGCCAAGACGAGGGCAGAGCTTACGAGCAGTACTTC.

Many counts were recorded for this clonotype. The chain uses TRBV6-2 or TRBV6-3 and TRBJ1-5; a weak D match, TRBD1 (6 bases). CDR1 and CDR2 (germline): MNHEY, SVGEGT. Trimming took off 2 bases at V and 6 bases at J, with 14 bases between the two ends. The CDR3 runs 15 residues. CDR3 loop: CASSYGRAGAQPQHF. The CDR3 DNA is TGTGCCAGCAGTTACGGTCGGGCAGGGGCTCAGCCCCAGCATTTT.

The chain links TRBV5-1 to TRBJ1-6; D not certain. Trimming cost V 4 bases and J 9 bases, with 5 bases left between them. CDR3 length: 11 residues. Germline assignment: CDR1 SGHRS and CDR2 YFSETQ. The CDR3: CASSLVSPLHF. The DNA for the CDR3 is TGCGCCAGCAGCCTGGTTTCACCCCTCCACTTT. Full variable domain (missing parts from reference TRBV5-1 and TRBJ1-6): KAGVTQTPRYLIKTRGQQVTLSCSPISGHRSVSWYQQTPGQGLQFLFEYFSETQRNKGNFPGRFSGRQFSNSRSEMNVSTLELGDSALYLCASSLVSPLHFGNGTRLTVT.

This clonotype turned up a few times. This chain uses TRBV5-4 with TRBJ2-7; D tentatively fits TRBD1 or TRBD2 (5 bases each). The V end lost 4 bases, the J end lost 4 bases, and 12 bases lay between the germline ends. CDR3 size: 13 residues. Per germline, CDR1 SGHNT and CDR2 YYREEE (reference sequence). Written as DNA, the CDR3 is TGTGCCAGCAGCGGGTGGGACCCTTACGAGCAGTACTTC. This codes for CASSGWDPYEQYF.

V and J are TRBV5-1 and TRBJ2-1; no clear D. Trimming removed 2 bases from V and 0 bases from J, with 9 bases in between. This CDR3 region has 15 residues. Germline V lookup: CDR1 SGHRS, CDR2 YFSETQ. The CDR3 spells CASSFLQDSYNEQFF. The CDR3 DNA reads TGCGCCAGCAGCTTTCTTCAGGACTCCTACAATGAGCAGTTCTTC.

The J gene is TRBJ2-7, the V gene TRBV6-6; D may be TRBD1 (6 bases). The V gene lost 5 bases and the J gene lost 0 bases, with 8 bases spanning the gap. This CDR3 has 13 amino acids. Germline assignment: CDR1 MNHNY and CDR2 SVGAGI (reference sequence). DNA of the CDR3: TGTGCCAGCAGTACAGGGCACTCCTACGAGCAGTACTTC. This codes for CASSTGHSYEQYF.

Only a few counts were recorded for this clonotype. V gene TRBV2 combines with J gene TRBJ1-2; no clear D. This CDR3 region has 16 residues. Germline assignment: CDR1 SNHLY and CDR2 FYNNEI. Trimming removed 3 bases from V and 0 bases from J, with 14 bases in between. CDR3 sequence: CASSEGWSGANYGYTF. The CDR3 region has the DNA TGTGCCAGCAGTGAGGGGTGGAGCGGAGCTAACTATGGCTACACCTTC.

This clonotype was detected only a few times. The chain combines TRBV5-1 with TRBJ1-1; D not certain. V was cut by 5 bases and J by 4 bases, with 9 bases left in between. This CDR3 is built from 12 residues. Germline values: CDR1 SGHRS, CDR2 YFSETQ. The CDR3 sequence is CASSIRPTEAFF. The CDR3 coding sequence is TGCGCCAGCAGTATCCGACCCACTGAAGCTTTCTTT.